This T cell receptor (beta chain) originates from a study of T-cell memory formation after mild COVID-19. The table lists this clonotype with a few counts. What it binds is not known. TCRdb reprocessed the 5' RACE reads via MiXCR and lists one record per CDR3 protein. The table records some 310,000 distinct CDR3 sequences, under 25% of them present only once. In germline, CDR1 is MNHEY, CDR2 SVGEGT. V was cut by 6 bases and J by 9 bases, with 17 bases left in between. This CDR3 region has 13 residues. Study conclusions and caveats: Clones that contracted from day 15 to 85 had balanced CD4/CD8; later expanders were CD4+ biased.

The V and J genes are TRBV6-2 or TRBV6-3 and TRBJ1-1; tentative D call: TRBD1 (5 bases). The TCR comes from a man younger than 35 who had mild COVID-19 (a few samples of this study predate the infection). Cell type and time point are not known. Input material: PBMCs or a T cell subset sorted from them (not recorded which). In DNA, the CDR3 is TGTGCCAGCAGCCCCAACATTGGGGGGAAAGCTTTCTTT. Translation gives CASSPNIGGKAFF.